This T cell receptor (beta chain) was sequenced during a study of T cell repertoires in cytomegalovirus infection. At the level of the study: Use of recently identified HLA-C-restricted and well-studied HLA-B-restricted CMV epitopes was part of the study.

To note about this clonotype: Its antigen is still unknown.

Study-level findings and limits: Cumulative frequency (of public TCR beta family members) identified carriers of CMV plus the relevant HLA. The ex vivo response was dominated by HLA-C-restricted CMV-specific TCR beta clonotypes.

The CDR3 totals 15 residues. V gave up 5 bases and J gave up 0 bases, with 14 bases separating them. The germline V gene has CDR1 SGHKS and CDR2 YYEKEE (reference sequence). TCRdb re-called the reads with MiXCR, one entry per CDR3 protein. This table holds around 500,000 distinct CDR3 sequences, about 42% found once. Specimen: cultured PBMCs, collected from culture after CMV antigen stimulation. The chain carries TRBV5-5 and TRBJ1-1; D is ambiguous. The sequence was collected from a human donor in good health (CMV status not recorded). Some clones in this sample may be carry-over from other donors' samples. The CDR3 loop is CASSRFGALNTEAFF. For the CDR3, the DNA is TGTGCCAGCAGTCGTTTCGGAGCCCTGAACACTGAAGCTTTCTTT. Using reference TRBV5-5 and TRBJ1-1 for the parts outside the CDR3, the full variable domain is DAGVTQSPTHLIKTRGQQVTLRCSPISGHKSVSWYQQVLGQGPQFIFQYYEKEERGRGNFPDRFSARQFPNYSSELNVNALLLGDSALYLCASSRFGALNTEAFFGQGTRLTVV.